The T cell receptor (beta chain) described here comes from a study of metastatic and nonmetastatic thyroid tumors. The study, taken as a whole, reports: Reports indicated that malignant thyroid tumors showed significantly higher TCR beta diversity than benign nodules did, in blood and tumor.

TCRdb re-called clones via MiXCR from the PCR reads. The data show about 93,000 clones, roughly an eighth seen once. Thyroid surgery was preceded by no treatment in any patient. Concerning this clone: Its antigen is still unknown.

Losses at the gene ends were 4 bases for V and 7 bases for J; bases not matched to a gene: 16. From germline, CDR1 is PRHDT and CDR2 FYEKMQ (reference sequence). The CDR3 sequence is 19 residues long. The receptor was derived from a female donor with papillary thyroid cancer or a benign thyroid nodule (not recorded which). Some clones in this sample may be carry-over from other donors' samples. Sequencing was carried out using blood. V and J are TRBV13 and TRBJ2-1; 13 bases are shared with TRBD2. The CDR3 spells CASSYCTSGRAGIKNEQFF. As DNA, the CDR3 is TGTGCCAGCAGCTACTGTACTAGCGGGAGGGCCGGTATCAAAAATGAGCAGTTCTTC.